Listed here are 19 T cell receptor beta chains from one sample, sequenced in a study of cytomegalovirus exposure and HLA in healthy donors. With 60 Vbeta and 13 Jbeta primers, the PCR was carried out. The method was immunoSEQ multiplex PCR; TCRdb's version includes in-frame clones alone and lacks a portion of them. The data hold some 130,000 clones, with 60% to 85% observed a single time. The sequenced sample was PBMCs. The receptors were gathered from a woman aged 35 to 49 in good health and CMV-seronegative.

The chain links TRBV2 to TRBJ2-4; 8 bases fit TRBD1. V was clipped by 6 bases and J by 12 bases; unmatched bases: 10. The CDR3 runs 13 residues. Germline V CDR1 and CDR2: SNHLY, FYNNEI. This chain's CDR3 is CASRLQGEVGQYF. In DNA form, the CDR3 reads TGTGCCAGCAGACTACAGGGGGAAGTCGGTCAGTACTTC.

The gene calls are TRBV7-6 and TRBJ1-3, with no clear D. This CDR3 has 15 residues. Between the trimmed V and J ends, which lost 0 bases and 4 bases, there was a span of 10 bases. Germline CDR1 and CDR2: SGHVS and FNYEAQ. The CDR3 nucleotides read TGTGCCAGCAGCTTAGCCCGGAGCGGAGGAAACACCATATATTTT. Its translation: CASSLARSGGNTIYF.

With respect to this clone: Distinct nucleotide sequences in the sample also encode this CDR3. Written as DNA, the CDR3 is TGTGCCAGCAGCGTAGGGGAAGGACTAGCGGGTGACGAGCAGTACTTC. Amino acids: CASSVGEGLAGDEQYF. The chain employs TRBV9 and TRBJ2-7; the match to TRBD2 covers 11 bases. Germline loops: CDR1 SGDLS, CDR2 YYNGEE. This CDR3 is built from 16 residues. The J segment lost 5 bases and the V segment lost 0 bases, leaving 7 bases of the junction unmatched. The full variable domain, completed using reference TRBV9 and TRBJ2-7, is DSGVTQTPKHLITATGQRVTLRCSPRSGDLSVYWYQQSLDQGLQFLIQYYNGEERAKGNILERFSAQQFPDLHSELNLSSLELGDSALYFCASSVGEGLAGDEQYFGPGTRLTVT.

DNA for the CDR3: TGTGCCTGGAGTCCTACTCGTCGGGGGGCTGGGACTGAAGCTTTCTTT. As protein: CAWSPTRRGAGTEAFF. The chain joins TRBV30 to TRBJ1-1; D possibly corresponds to TRBD1 (6 bases). The CDR3 is 16 residues long. The germline V gene encodes CDR1 GTSNPN and CDR2 SVGIG (reference sequence). V was clipped by 2 bases and J by 5 bases, with 21 bases between them. Full variable domain (missing parts from reference TRBV30 and TRBJ1-1): SQTIHQWPATLVQPVGSPLSLECTVEGTSNPNLYWYRQAAGRGLQLLFYSVGIGQISSEVPQNLSASRPQDRQFILSSKKLLLSDSGFYLCAWSPTRRGAGTEAFFGQGTRLTVV.

The rearrangement links TRBV19 to TRBJ1-2; D possibly corresponds to TRBD1 (6 bases). Per the germline V gene, CDR1 is LNHDA and CDR2 is SQIVND (reference sequence). The ends were cut back, 5 bases at V and 5 bases at J, with 18 bases in the middle. This CDR3 has 15 residues. The CDR3 DNA reads TGTGCCAGTAGTCCAGGTCAGGGGTTCTTTTATGGCTACACCTTC. It is translated as CASSPGQGFFYGYTF.

This clone was observed a single time. The chain uses TRBV25-1 and TRBJ1-2, with D perhaps TRBD1 (5 bases). V lost 5 bases to trimming and J lost 8 bases, with 21 bases between them. This CDR3 is 15 amino acids long. Germline CDR1 is MGHDK and CDR2 is SYGVNS. The CDR3 sequence is CASSTAGGFQWGYTF. CDR3 in DNA: TGTGCCAGCAGTACGGCCGGGGGGTTCCAGTGGGGCTACACCTTC.

This clone was seen once. The gene calls are TRBV7-9 and TRBJ1-2; 9 bases map to TRBD1. The CDR3 totals 18 residues. Germline CDR1 and CDR2: SEHNR and FQNEAQ (reference sequence). V shed 6 bases and J 0 bases; nucleotides not matched to a gene: 14. The CDR3 reads CASRPLTGGDLPNYGYTF. The CDR3 DNA reads TGTGCCAGCAGGCCCCTCACAGGGGGCGACCTTCCTAACTATGGCTACACCTTC. The whole variable domain, filled in from reference TRBV7-9 and TRBJ1-2, reads DTGVSQNPRHKITKRGQNVTFRCDPISEHNRLYWYRQTLGQGPEFLTYFQNEAQLEKSRLLSDRFSAERPKGSFSTLEIQRTEQGDSAMYLCASRPLTGGDLPNYGYTFGSGTRLTVV.

This sequence joins TRBV4-1 and TRBJ1-1; a weak D match, TRBD1 (5 bases). Trimming cost V 0 bases and J 4 bases, with 15 bases left between them. The CDR3 is made up of 16 amino acids. Looked up from germline, CDR1 is MGHRA and CDR2 is YSYEKL. CDR3 residues: CASSQDFERQGTEAFF. The CDR3 DNA sequence: TGCGCCAGCAGCCAAGACTTTGAACGGCAGGGCACTGAAGCTTTCTTT.

V usage is TRBV5-6 and J usage is TRBJ2-1; 7 nucleotides line up with TRBD1. The trim removed 4 bases at V and 7 bases at J, leaving 11 bases unmatched. This CDR3 is 15 amino acids long. Germline assignment: CDR1 SGHDT and CDR2 YYEEEE. The CDR3 nucleotides are TGTGCCAGCAGCGTTTTGAGGGGGCGTAGGAATGAGCAGTTCTTC. It is translated as CASSVLRGRRNEQFF. Supplemented by reference TRBV5-6 and TRBJ2-1, the full variable domain reads DAGVTQSPTHLIKTRGQQVTLRCSPKSGHDTVSWYQQALGQGPQFIFQYYEEEERQRGNFPDRFSGHQFPNYSSELNVNALLLGDSALYLCASSVLRGRRNEQFFGPGTRLTVL.

This clone is a singleton in its sample. The V gene is TRBV18, the J gene TRBJ2-7, with 7 bases aligning to TRBD2. V was clipped by 3 bases and J by 3 bases; unmatched bases: 5. This CDR3 has 14 amino acids. The germline V gene has CDR1 KGHSH and CDR2 LQKENI. The CDR3 nucleotides are TGTGCCAGCTCACCTATTACTAGCGACTACGAGCAGTACTTC. Residues: CASSPITSDYEQYF.

The chain combines TRBV2 with TRBJ2-7; D gene ambiguous. The CDR3 consists of 14 residues. Germline V CDR1 and CDR2: SNHLY, FYNNEI. Trimming pared 1 base from V and 3 bases from J, leaving 10 bases between. DNA for the CDR3: TGTGCCAGCAGTGAAGTGCGACAAAGCTACGAGCAGTACTTC. This gives the protein CASSEVRQSYEQYF.

The chain is built from TRBV6-1 and TRBJ2-1; D might be TRBD1 (6 bases). Trimming stripped 4 bases from V and 5 bases from J, with 9 bases between. The CDR3 runs 13 residues. CDR1 is MNHNS, CDR2 SASEGT, per germline. CDR3 loop: CASSATGNNEQFF. The CDR3 DNA sequence: TGTGCCAGCAGTGCAACAGGGAACAATGAGCAGTTCTTC.

The chain has TRBV28 and TRBJ2-7, with D possibly being TRBD2 (5 bases). The CDR3 is 19 residues long. Germline lookup yields CDR1 MDHEN and CDR2 SYDVKM. V was trimmed by 3 bases and J by 2 bases, leaving 26 bases between them. The CDR3 coding sequence is TGTGCCAGCAGTTTTTCCGGGGAGAGGGCTAGCATATGGACCTACGAGCAGTACTTC. The encoded protein is CASSFSGERASIWTYEQYF.

The chain has TRBV7-3 and TRBJ2-1, with 16 bases lining up with TRBD2. This CDR3 comprises 20 residues. Germline CDR1 and CDR2: SGHTA and FQGTGA. Losses at the gene ends were 5 bases for V and 0 bases for J; bases not matched to a gene: 10. CDR3 DNA sequence: TGTGCCAGCAGCCCAGGACTGGGACTAGCGGGGGGGAACTCCTACAATGAGCAGTTCTTC. This encodes CASSPGLGLAGGNSYNEQFF.

This clone was observed a handful of times. The chain couples TRBV7-9 to TRBJ2-4, with D possibly TRBD2 on 6 matching bases. Trimming took off 6 bases at V and 2 bases at J, with 14 bases between the two ends. This CDR3 contains 15 residues. Germline assignment: CDR1 SEHNR and CDR2 FQNEAQ (reference sequence). Here the CDR3 reads CASRRDSWTKNIQYF. In DNA form, the CDR3 reads TGTGCCAGCAGGCGGGATTCTTGGACCAAAAACATTCAGTACTTC.

V and J are TRBV30 and TRBJ1-1; no clear D. This CDR3 comprises 12 residues. Trimming pared 4 bases from V and 2 bases from J, leaving 8 bases between. CDR1 and CDR2 from the germline V gene are GTSNPN and SVGIG (reference sequence). DNA of the CDR3: TGTGCCTGGACAGATGGCAACACTGAAGCTTTCTTT. This codes for CAWTDGNTEAFF.

This chain links TRBV19 with TRBJ2-2; TRBD1 agrees at 8 bases. The CDR3 is 16 residues long. The germline V gene has CDR1 LNHDA and CDR2 SQIVND (reference sequence). V was clipped by 5 bases and J by 7 bases; unmatched bases: 12. CDR3: CASSPRGQGAVGELFF. CDR3 sequence (DNA): TGTGCCAGTAGTCCCCGGGGGCAGGGGGCTGTCGGGGAGCTGTTTTTT.

The chain is built from TRBV4-2 and TRBJ1-2; TRBD1 matches at 11 bases. Germline V gene data show CDR1 as LGHNA and CDR2 as YNFKEQ. The CDR3 totals 19 residues. J was trimmed by 4 bases and V by 4 bases; bases with no gene match: 17. The CDR3 sequence: CASSPLLDPGQGGGYGYTF. The CDR3 nucleotides read TGTGCCAGCAGCCCATTACTTGACCCGGGACAGGGGGGAGGCTATGGCTACACCTTC.

V is TRBV7-6 and J is TRBJ1-3, with D hard to call. Germline assignment: CDR1 SGHVS and CDR2 FNYEAQ. This CDR3 contains 17 residues. V was cut by 1 base and J by 0 bases, with 13 bases left in between. CDR3 nucleotide sequence: TGTGCCAGCAGCTTAGAGCGCAGATTCAGCTCTGGAAACACCATATATTTT. Protein: CASSLERRFSSGNTIYF.